Sequencing of this T cell receptor (beta chain) was carried out in a study of blood T cell repertoires in COVID-19. TCRdb's copy holds only in-frame clones and misses some; the assay was immunoSEQ multiplex PCR. The sample lists about 360,000 clones, approximately 87% occurring once. V was trimmed by 5 bases and J by 5 bases, leaving 19 bases between them. Germline V lookup: CDR1 MNHEY, CDR2 SVGAGI. This CDR3 contains 15 residues. The V call is TRBV6-5, the J call TRBJ2-7; D possibly corresponds to TRBD1 (5 bases). This receptor was obtained from a middle-aged man in a cohort exposed to, infected with or recovered from COVID-19 (not recorded which). Sequenced material: PBMCs or T cells enriched from blood (not recorded which). CDR3 residues: CASSLSMTVRHEQYF. The CDR3 nucleotides are TGTGCCAGCAGTCTTTCTATGACAGTTCGGCACGAGCAGTACTTC.